These 7 T cell receptor beta chains were sequenced from one sample in a study of T cell responses to AZD1222 COVID-19 vaccine. TCRdb keeps only in-frame clones here, not all; method: immunoSEQ multiplex PCR. The data show about 120,000 clones, about nine tenths seen once. The sequences come from peripheral blood, collected 28 days after the second dose of the MenACWY control vaccine. The receptor source for this set is an adult who received the MenACWY meningococcal vaccine as a control.

The rearrangement uses TRBV19 and TRBJ1-5, with 7 bases aligning to TRBD1. The CDR3 runs 15 residues. With V trimmed by 3 bases and J by 0 bases, 2 bases remained unmatched. Germline values: CDR1 LNHDA, CDR2 SQIVND (reference sequence). This CDR3 reads CASSIGQVSNQPQHF. DNA for the CDR3: TGTGCCAGTAGTATCGGACAGGTTAGCAATCAGCCCCAGCATTTT.

This clone occurred a few times. This rearrangement joins TRBV10-3 to TRBJ2-5; 12 bases are a match to TRBD1. CDR1 and CDR2 from the germline V gene are ENHRY and SYGVKD. The length of the CDR3 is 20 residues. The trim removed 0 bases at V and 2 bases at J, leaving 13 bases unmatched. The CDR3 is CAISESRVTGTGGSQETQYF. DNA for the CDR3: TGTGCCATCAGTGAGTCGCGGGTTACCGGGACAGGGGGCTCACAAGAGACCCAGTACTTC.

In this sample, this clone turned up once. The V and J genes are TRBV7-6 and TRBJ2-2, with D possibly matching TRBD2 (5 bases). This CDR3 has 15 residues. CDR1 and CDR2 (germline): SGHVS, FNYEAQ. The V and J ends lost 1 base and 7 bases respectively, with 13 bases between them. The CDR3 DNA sequence: TGTGCCAGCAGCTTAGTTATCGAGGGCAACGGGGAGCTGTTTTTT. As protein: CASSLVIEGNGELFF.

The J gene is TRBJ1-1, the V gene TRBV7-6; no reliable D call. This CDR3 has 13 residues. The V end was cut by 5 bases, the J end by 1 base, with 8 bases between. The germline V gene has CDR1 SGHVS and CDR2 FNYEAQ. CDR3 sequence (DNA): TGTGCCAGCAGCAGAAATACGAACACTGAAGCTTTCTTT. Its translation: CASSRNTNTEAFF.

The rearrangement joins TRBV4-1 to TRBJ2-3, with 7 bases aligning to TRBD1. V lost 2 bases to trimming and J lost 6 bases; unmatched junction nucleotides: 14. From germline, CDR1 is MGHRA and CDR2 YSYEKL. The CDR3 spans 17 residues. The DNA of the CDR3 is TGCGCCAGCAGCCAAATTACCACAGGGGCTCCTCGGGATACGCAGTATTTT. Translation gives CASSQITTGAPRDTQYF.

The CDR3 region is CASSGTDPQETQYF. Written as DNA, the CDR3 is TGTGCCAGCAGTGGGACGGACCCCCAAGAGACCCAGTACTTC. The chain recombines TRBV25-1 with TRBJ2-5; D not certain. The V end was cut by 4 bases, the J end by 1 base, with 10 bases between. The CDR3 is 14 residues long. The V gene's germline CDR1 is MGHDK and CDR2 SYGVNS.

The CDR3 nucleotides are TGTGCCAGCTCGGGGGGAGAAACGACAGATACGCAGTATTTT. It is translated as CASSGGETTDTQYF. The rearrangement links TRBV6-4 to TRBJ2-3; 7 bases line up with TRBD2. V was pared by 8 bases and J by 3 bases, with 8 bases of the junction left unmatched. In germline, CDR1 is MRHNA, CDR2 SNTAGT. The CDR3 is 14 amino acids.